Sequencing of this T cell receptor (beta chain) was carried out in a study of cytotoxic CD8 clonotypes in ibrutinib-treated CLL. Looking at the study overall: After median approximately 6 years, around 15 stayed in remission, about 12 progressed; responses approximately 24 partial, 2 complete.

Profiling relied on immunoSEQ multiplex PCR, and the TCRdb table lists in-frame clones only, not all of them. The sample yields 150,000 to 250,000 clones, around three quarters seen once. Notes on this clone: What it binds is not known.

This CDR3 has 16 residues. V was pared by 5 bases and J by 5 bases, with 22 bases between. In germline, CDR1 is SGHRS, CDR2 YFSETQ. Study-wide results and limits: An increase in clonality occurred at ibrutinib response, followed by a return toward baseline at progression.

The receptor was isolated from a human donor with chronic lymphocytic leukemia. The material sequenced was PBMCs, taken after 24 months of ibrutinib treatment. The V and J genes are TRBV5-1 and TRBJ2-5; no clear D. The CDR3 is CASSFWSRPGPETQYF. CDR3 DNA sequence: TGCGCCAGCAGTTTTTGGAGCCGCCCCGGCCCCGAGACCCAGTACTTC.